This entry describes one T cell receptor beta chain. At least ten counts were recorded for this clonotype. The clone's antigen remains unknown. No much larger clone is present one base from it, and per-base qualities are unavailable. Inclusive of the bounding cysteine and phenylalanine, the CDR3 is 14 residues long. The sequence is cut down to CDR3 DNA, 42 bases in frame from base 1. The germline V gene (reference sequence) specifies MNHEY as CDR1 and SMNVEV as CDR2. At the junction V is shortened by 2 bases and J by 6 bases; bases outside the gene matches: 6. What the time point label conveys for this sample: newly diagnosed GD, antithyroid drugs for less than 3 months. For both TCR sequencing and RNA sequencing, RNA was extracted from PBMCs using TRIzol. The diagnosis of Graves' disease was made according to American Thyroid Association guidelines. Recruitment of patients was carried out at an endocrinology department in Xi'an, China. From each patient, around 8.3 milliliters of peripheral blood was collected into an EDTA anticoagulant tube. Ficoll Paque Plus density gradient separation was used to isolate PBMCs, and no further T cell sorting was done. An Agilent 2100 Bioanalyzer and agarose gel were used to check RNA quality, while a NanoDrop 2000 measured RNA concentration.

Library preparation employed multiplex PCR. The sample was run on an Illumina HiSeq 4000. iRepertoire HTBI primers and Arm-PCR amplification of CDR3 regions were used to construct TCR beta libraries. PCR products were gel purified before sequencing. As for the original processing: Gene usage analysis of CDR3 amino acid clonotypes relied on the 55 to 80 TRBV and more than twelve TRBJ segments identified across samples. Filtered high-quality paired reads were merged into contigs using COPE and FqMerger. Contigs were aligned with BLAST to IMGT TRBV, TRBD and TRBJ reference genes, and CDR3 was defined per IMGT. Any clonotype with a frequency above 0.1% was counted as a highly expanded clone. Shannon entropy served as the measure of repertoire diversity, while the Gini coefficient captured V-J evenness. A clonotype found in more than one individual was treated as public. TCRdb reworked the public reads: Q25 trimming with fastp, MiXCR clone assembly, productive beta chains retained. Rows merge per CDR3 protein into single entries with the most common DNA and genes. TCRdb's processing, not the study's, gives the V and J calls here. This sample gives around 420,000 distinct CDR3 sequences in total; about 14% of them show up just once. The ten largest clones add up to about a fifth of the sample.

This sample was taken from a study of regulatory T cells in long-lasting Graves disease (dated by TCRdb to 2020 to 2023). Turning to the overall study: Patients with newly diagnosed Graves' disease had been on antithyroid drugs for under 3 months. This study used TCR sequencing and RNA sequencing of peripheral blood to compare persistent Graves' disease patients against newly diagnosed Graves' disease patients. The study was conducted in China and was registered as a clinical trial. A total of roughly 35 samples underwent TCR sequencing: around 13 from persistent and roughly 20 from newly diagnosed Graves' disease patients. Overall study outcomes, separate from this receptor: Persistent Graves' disease patients showed lower TCR Shannon entropy and fewer highly expanded clones than newly diagnosed patients, suggesting clonal expansion. Only peripheral blood was studied, because thyroid tissue, the primary lesion, was inaccessible. Persistent patients shared more public clonotypes among themselves (around 3,000) than newly diagnosed patients did (nearly 1,000). Sequencing and analysis were limited to the TCR beta chain. Preferential use of TRBV28, TRBJ1-2 and TRBJ2-5 was observed in persistent disease, whereas TRBV20-1 and TRBJ2-1 were favored in newly diagnosed disease. As a limitation, the authors acknowledged that the small sample size may reduce accuracy.

The clonotype comes from a female donor with Graves disease. Recombination joined TRBV27 with TRBJ2-7, and TRBD1 matches 8 of the central bases. Sequencing was performed on peripheral blood mononuclear cells (PBMCs), taken at new diagnosis, from a patient treated with antithyroid drugs. CDR3 reads: CASSLPGQVGEQYF. The nucleotides are TGTGCCAGCAGTTTACCGGGACAGGTTGGCGAGCAGTACTTC.